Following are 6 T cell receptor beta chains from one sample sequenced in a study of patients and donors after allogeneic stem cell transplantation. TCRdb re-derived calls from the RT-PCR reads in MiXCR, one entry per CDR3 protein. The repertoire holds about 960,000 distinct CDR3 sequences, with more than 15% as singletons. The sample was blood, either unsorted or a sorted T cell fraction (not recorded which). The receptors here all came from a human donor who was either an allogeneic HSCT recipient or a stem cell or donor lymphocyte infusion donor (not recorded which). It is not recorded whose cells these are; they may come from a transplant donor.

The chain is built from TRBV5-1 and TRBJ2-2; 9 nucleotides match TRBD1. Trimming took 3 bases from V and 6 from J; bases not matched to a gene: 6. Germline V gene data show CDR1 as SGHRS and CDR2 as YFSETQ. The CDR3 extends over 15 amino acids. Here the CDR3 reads CASSSRDRDPGELFF. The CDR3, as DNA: TGCGCCAGCAGCTCACGGGACAGGGACCCCGGGGAGCTGTTTTTT.

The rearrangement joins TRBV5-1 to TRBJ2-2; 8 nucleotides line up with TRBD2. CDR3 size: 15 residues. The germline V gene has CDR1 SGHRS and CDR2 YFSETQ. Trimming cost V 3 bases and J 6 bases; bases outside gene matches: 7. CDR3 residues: CASSYGTSLSGELFF. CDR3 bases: TGCGCCAGCAGCTACGGGACTAGTCTTTCCGGGGAGCTGTTTTTT.

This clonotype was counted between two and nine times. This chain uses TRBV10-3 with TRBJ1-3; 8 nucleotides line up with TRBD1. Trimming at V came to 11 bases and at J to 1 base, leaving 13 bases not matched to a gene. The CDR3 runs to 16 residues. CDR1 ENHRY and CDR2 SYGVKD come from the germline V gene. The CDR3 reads CALRTTGESSGNTIYF. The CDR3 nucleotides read TGTGCCCTCCGAACGACAGGGGAGTCTTCTGGAAACACCATATATTTT.

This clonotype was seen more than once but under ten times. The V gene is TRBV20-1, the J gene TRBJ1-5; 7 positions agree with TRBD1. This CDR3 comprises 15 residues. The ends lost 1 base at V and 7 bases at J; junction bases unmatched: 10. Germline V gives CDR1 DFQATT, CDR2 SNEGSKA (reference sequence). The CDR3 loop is CSARVGENRGQPQHF. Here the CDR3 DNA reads TGCAGTGCTAGAGTCGGGGAGAACAGGGGCCAGCCCCAGCATTTT.

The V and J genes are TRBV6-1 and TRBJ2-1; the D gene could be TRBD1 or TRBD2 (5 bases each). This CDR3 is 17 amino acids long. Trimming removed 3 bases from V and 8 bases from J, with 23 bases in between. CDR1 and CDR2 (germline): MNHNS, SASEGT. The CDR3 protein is CASSEGKMWGWWDEQFF. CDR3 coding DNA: TGTGCCAGCAGTGAGGGTAAAATGTGGGGGTGGTGGGATGAGCAGTTCTTC.

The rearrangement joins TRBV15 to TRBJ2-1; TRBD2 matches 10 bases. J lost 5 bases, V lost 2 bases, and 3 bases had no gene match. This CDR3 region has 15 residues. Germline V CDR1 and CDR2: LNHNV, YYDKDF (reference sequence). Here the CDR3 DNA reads TGTGCCACCAGCAGATCTCTAGCGGGGGACAATGAGCAGTTCTTC. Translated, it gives CATSRSLAGDNEQFF. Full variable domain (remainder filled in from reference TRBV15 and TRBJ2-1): DAMVIQNPRYQVTQFGKPVTLSCSQTLNHNVMYWYQQKSSQAPKLLFHYYDKDFNNEADTPDNFQSRRPNTSFCFLDIRSPGLGDTAMYLCATSRSLAGDNEQFFGPGTRLTVL.